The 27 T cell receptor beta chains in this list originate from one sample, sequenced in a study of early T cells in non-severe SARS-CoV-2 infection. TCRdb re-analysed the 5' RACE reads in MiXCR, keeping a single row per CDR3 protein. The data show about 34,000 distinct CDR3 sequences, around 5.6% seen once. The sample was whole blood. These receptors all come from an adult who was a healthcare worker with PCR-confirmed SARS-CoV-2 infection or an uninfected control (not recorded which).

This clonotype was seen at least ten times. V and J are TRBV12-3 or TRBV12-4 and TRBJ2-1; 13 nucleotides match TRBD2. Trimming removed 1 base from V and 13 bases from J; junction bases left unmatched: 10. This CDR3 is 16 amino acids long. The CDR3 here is CASSLGLAGGPTYQFF. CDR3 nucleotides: TGTGCCAGCAGTTTAGGACTAGCGGGGGGACCTACCTACCAGTTCTTC.

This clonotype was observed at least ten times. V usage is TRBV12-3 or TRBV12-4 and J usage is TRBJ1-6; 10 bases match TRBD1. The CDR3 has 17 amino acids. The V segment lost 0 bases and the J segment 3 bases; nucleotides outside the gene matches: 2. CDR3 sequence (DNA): TGTGCCAGCAGTTTAGCCCGGGACAGGGGCTATAATTCACCCCTCCACTTT. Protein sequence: CASSLARDRGYNSPLHF.

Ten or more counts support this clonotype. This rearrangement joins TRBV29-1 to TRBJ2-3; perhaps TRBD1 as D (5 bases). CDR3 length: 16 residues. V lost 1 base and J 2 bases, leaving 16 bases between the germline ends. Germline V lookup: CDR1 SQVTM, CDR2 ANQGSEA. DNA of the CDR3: TGCAGCGTTGAAGGGGTTGAGACAGCTTACACAGATACGCAGTATTTT. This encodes CSVEGVETAYTDTQYF.

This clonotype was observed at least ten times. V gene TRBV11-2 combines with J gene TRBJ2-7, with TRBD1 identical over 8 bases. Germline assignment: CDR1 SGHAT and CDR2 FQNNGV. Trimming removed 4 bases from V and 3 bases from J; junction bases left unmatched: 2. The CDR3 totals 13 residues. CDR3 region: CASSSGTGYEQYF. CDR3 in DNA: TGTGCCAGCAGCTCCGGGACAGGCTACGAGCAGTACTTC.

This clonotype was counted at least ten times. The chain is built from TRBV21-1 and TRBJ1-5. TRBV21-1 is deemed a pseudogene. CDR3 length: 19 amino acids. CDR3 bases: TGTGCCAGCAGCAAAGGCCAAGCAGTGTCGAACCATAGCAATCAGCCCCAGCATTTT. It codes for CASSKGQAVSNHSNQPQHF.

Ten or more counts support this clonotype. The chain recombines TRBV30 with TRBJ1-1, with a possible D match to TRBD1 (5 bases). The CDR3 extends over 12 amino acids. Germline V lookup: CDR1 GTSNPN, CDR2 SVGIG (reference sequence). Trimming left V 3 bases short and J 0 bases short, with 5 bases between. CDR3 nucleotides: TGTGCCTGGAGCAGGGTGAACACTGAAGCTTTCTTT. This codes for CAWSRVNTEAFF.

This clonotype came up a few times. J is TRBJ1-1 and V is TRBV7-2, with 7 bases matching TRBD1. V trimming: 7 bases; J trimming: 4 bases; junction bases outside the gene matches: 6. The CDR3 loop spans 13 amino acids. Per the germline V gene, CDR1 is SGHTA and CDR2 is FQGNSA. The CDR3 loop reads CASKQGKVTEAFF. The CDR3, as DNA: TGTGCCAGCAAACAGGGGAAGGTCACTGAAGCTTTCTTT.

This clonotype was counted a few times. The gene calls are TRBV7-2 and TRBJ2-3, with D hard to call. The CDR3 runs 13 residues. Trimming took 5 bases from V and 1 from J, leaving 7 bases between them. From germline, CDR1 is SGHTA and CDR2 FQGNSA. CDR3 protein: CASSPARTDTQYF. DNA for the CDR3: TGTGCCAGCAGCCCCGCTCGCACAGATACGCAGTATTTT.

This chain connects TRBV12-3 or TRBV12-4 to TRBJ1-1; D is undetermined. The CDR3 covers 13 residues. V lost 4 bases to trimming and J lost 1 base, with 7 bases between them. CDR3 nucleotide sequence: TGTGCCAGCAGTTCTCTGGGGAACACTGAAGCTTTCTTT. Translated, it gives CASSSLGNTEAFF.

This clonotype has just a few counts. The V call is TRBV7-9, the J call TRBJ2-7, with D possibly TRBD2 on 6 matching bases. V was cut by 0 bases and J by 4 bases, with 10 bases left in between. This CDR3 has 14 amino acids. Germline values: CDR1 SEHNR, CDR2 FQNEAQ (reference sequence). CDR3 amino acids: CASSLAEGGYEQYF. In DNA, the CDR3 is TGTGCCAGCAGCTTAGCCGAGGGAGGATACGAGCAGTACTTC. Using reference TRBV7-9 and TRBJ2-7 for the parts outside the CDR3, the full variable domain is DTGVSQNPRHKITKRGQNVTFRCDPISEHNRLYWYRQTLGQGPEFLTYFQNEAQLEKSRLLSDRFSAERPKGSFSTLEIQRTEQGDSAMYLCASSLAEGGYEQYFGPGTRLTVT.

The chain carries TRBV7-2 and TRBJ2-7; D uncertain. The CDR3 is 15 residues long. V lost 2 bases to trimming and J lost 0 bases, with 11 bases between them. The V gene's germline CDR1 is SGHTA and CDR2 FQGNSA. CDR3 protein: CASSLSTGSSYEQYF. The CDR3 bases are TGTGCCAGCAGCTTATCAACGGGCAGCTCCTACGAGCAGTACTTC.

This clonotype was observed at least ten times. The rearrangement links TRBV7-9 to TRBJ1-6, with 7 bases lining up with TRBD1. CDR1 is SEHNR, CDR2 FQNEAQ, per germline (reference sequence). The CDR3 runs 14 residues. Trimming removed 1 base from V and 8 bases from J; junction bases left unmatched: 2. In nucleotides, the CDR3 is TGTGCCAGCAGCTTAGGAGGGGGCGATTCACCCCTCCACTTT. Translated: CASSLGGGDSPLHF.

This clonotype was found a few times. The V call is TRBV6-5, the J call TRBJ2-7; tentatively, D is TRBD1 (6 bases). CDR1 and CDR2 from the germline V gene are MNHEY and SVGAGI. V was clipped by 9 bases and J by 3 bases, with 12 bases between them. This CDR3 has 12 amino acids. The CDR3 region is CASHGGYYEQYF. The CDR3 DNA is TGTGCCAGTCATGGGGGCTACTACGAGCAGTACTTC.

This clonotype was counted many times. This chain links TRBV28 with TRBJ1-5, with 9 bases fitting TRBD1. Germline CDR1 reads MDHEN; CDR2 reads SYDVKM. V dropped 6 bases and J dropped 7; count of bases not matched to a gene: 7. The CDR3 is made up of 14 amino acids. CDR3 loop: CASSPGTGIQPQHF. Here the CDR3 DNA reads TGTGCCAGCAGCCCCGGGACAGGGATCCAGCCCCAGCATTTT.

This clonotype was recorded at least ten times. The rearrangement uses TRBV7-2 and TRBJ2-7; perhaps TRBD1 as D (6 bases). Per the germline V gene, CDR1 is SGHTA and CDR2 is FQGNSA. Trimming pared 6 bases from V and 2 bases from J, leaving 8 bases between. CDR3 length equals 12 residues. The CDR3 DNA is TGTGCCAGCAGAGGGGGAACCTACGAGCAGTACTTC. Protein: CASRGGTYEQYF.

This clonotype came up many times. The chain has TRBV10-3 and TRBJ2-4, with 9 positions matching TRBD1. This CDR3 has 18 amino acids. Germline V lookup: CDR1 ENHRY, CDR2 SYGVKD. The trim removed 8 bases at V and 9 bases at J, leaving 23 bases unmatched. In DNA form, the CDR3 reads TGTGCCATCGCCGACGAAGGACAGGGGACAGGCGCAAGAAGCATTCAGTACTTC. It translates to CAIADEGQGTGARSIQYF.

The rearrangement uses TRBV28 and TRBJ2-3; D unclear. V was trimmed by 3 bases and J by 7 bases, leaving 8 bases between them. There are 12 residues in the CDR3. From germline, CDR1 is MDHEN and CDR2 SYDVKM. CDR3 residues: CASSFPGNTQYF. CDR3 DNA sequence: TGTGCCAGCAGTTTCCCAGGAAATACGCAGTATTTT.

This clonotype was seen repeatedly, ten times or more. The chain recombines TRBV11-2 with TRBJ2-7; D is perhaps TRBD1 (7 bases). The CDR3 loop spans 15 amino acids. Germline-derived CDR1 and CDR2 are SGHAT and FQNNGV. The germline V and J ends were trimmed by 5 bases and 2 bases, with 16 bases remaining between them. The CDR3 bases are TGTGCCAGCAGCGGACTAAGGGACAGCACCTACGAGCAGTACTTC. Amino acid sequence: CASSGLRDSTYEQYF.

CDR3 protein: CASSYPSQGYYGYTF. CDR3 in DNA: TGTGCCAGCAGTTACCCTTCGCAGGGATACTATGGCTACACCTTC. The chain has TRBV6-6 and TRBJ1-2; possible D gene TRBD1, 5 bases. Germline V lookup: CDR1 MNHNY, CDR2 SVGAGI (reference sequence). The V and J ends lost 2 bases and 3 bases respectively, with 13 bases between them. The length of the CDR3 is 15 residues.

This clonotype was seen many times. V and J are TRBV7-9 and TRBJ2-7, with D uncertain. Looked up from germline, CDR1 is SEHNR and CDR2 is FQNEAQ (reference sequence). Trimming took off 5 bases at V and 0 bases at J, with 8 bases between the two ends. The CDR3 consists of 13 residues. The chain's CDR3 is CASSPQDSYEQYF. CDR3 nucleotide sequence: TGTGCCAGCAGCCCGCAGGACTCCTACGAGCAGTACTTC.

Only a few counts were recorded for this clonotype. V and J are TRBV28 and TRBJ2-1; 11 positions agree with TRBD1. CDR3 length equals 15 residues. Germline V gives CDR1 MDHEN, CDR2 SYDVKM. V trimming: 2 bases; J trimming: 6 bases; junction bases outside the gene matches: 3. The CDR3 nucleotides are TGTGCCAGCAGTTTACCCGGGACAGGGGGCAATGAGCAGTTCTTC. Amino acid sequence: CASSLPGTGGNEQFF. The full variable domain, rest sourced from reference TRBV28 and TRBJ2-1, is DVKVTQSSRYLVKRTGEKVFLECVQDMDHENMFWYRQDPGLGLRLIYFSYDVKMKEKGDIPEGYSVSREKKERFSLILESASTNQTSMYLCASSLPGTGGNEQFFGPGTRLTVL.

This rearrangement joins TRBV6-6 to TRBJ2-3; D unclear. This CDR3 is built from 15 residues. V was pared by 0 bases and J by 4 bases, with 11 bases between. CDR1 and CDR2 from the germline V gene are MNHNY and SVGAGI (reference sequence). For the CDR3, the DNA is TGTGCCAGCAGTTACTCGGGCATTCTCGCAGATACGCAGTATTTT. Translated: CASSYSGILADTQYF.

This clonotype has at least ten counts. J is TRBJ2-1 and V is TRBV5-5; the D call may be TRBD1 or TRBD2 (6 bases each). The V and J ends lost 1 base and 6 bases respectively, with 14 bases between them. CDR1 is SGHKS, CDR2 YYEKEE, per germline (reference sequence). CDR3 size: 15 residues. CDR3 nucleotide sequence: TGTGCCAGCAGCTTGTGGGGGGCTTCGGGCAATGAGCAGTTCTTC. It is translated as CASSLWGASGNEQFF. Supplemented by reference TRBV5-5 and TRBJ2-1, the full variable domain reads DAGVTQSPTHLIKTRGQQVTLRCSPISGHKSVSWYQQVLGQGPQFIFQYYEKEERGRGNFPDRFSARQFPNYSSELNVNALLLGDSALYLCASSLWGASGNEQFFGPGTRLTVL.

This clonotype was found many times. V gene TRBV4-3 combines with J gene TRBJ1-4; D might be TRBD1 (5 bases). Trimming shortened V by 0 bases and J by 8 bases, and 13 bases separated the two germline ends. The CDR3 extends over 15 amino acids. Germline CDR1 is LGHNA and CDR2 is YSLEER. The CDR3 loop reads CASSQDRSGREKLFF. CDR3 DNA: TGCGCCAGCAGCCAAGATCGGTCAGGGAGGGAAAAACTGTTTTTT.

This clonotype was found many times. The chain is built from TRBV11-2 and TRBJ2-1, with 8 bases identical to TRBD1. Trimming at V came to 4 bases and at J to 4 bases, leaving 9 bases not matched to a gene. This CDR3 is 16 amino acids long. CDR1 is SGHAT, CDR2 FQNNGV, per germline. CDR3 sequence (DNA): TGTGCCAGCAGCTCGCCGCGGGACAGGATTTACAATGAGCAGTTCTTC. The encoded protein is CASSSPRDRIYNEQFF.

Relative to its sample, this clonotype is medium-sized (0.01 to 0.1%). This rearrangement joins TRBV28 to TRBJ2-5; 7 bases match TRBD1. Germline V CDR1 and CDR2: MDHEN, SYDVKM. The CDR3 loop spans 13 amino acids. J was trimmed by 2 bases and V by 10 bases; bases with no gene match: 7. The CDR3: CATLGQPQETQYF. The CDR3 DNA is TGTGCCACCTTGGGACAGCCGCAAGAGACCCAGTACTTC.

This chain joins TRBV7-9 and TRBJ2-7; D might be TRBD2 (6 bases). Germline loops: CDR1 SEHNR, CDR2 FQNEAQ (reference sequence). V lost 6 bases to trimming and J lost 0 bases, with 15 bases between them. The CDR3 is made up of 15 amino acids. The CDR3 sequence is CASSLRSGSSYEQYF. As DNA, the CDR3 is TGTGCCAGCAGTCTAAGGTCCGGGAGCTCCTACGAGCAGTACTTC.